This TCR beta chain originates from a study of monozygotic twins with inflammatory bowel disease. The CDR3 runs 14 residues. Germline V gene sequence: CDR1 MDHEN, CDR2 SYDVKM. Of note for this clonotype: Its antigen remains unidentified.

Using the 5' RACE reads, TCRdb records one entry per CDR3 protein without DNA. The record lists roughly 300,000 distinct CDR3 sequences, of which the ten most abundant hold roughly 5.3%. The study, taken as a whole, reports: Researchers report that IBD patients shared fewer clonotypes with others than healthy twins, especially amid disease activity.

V and J are TRBV28 and TRBJ2-7; as DNA is missing, the TRBD1 call by TCRdb cannot be tested. This receptor was taken from a human donor with ulcerative colitis or Crohn's disease, or a healthy co-twin of an affected twin (not recorded which). Sequencing used blood. The CDR3 sequence: CASFPGQTKYEQYF. The entire variable domain, with the rest obtained from reference TRBV28 and TRBJ2-7, is as follows: DVKVTQSSRYLVKRTGEKVFLECVQDMDHENMFWYRQDPGLGLRLIYFSYDVKMKEKGDIPEGYSVSREKKERFSLILESASTNQTSMYLCASFPGQTKYEQYFGPGTRLTVT.